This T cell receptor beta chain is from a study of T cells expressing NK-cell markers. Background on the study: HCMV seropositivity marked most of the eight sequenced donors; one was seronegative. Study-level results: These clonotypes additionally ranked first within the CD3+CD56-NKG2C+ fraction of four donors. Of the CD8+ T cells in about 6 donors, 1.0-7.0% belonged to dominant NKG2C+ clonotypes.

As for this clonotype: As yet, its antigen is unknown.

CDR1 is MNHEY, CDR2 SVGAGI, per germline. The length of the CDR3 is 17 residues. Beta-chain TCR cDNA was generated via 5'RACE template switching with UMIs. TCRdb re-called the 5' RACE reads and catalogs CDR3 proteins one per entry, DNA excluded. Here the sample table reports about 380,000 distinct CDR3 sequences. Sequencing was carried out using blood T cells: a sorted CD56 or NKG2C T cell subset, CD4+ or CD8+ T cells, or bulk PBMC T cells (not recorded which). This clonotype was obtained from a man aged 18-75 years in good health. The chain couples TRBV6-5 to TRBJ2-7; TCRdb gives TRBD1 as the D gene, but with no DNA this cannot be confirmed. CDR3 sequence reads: CASSSSWGAATSYEQYF.